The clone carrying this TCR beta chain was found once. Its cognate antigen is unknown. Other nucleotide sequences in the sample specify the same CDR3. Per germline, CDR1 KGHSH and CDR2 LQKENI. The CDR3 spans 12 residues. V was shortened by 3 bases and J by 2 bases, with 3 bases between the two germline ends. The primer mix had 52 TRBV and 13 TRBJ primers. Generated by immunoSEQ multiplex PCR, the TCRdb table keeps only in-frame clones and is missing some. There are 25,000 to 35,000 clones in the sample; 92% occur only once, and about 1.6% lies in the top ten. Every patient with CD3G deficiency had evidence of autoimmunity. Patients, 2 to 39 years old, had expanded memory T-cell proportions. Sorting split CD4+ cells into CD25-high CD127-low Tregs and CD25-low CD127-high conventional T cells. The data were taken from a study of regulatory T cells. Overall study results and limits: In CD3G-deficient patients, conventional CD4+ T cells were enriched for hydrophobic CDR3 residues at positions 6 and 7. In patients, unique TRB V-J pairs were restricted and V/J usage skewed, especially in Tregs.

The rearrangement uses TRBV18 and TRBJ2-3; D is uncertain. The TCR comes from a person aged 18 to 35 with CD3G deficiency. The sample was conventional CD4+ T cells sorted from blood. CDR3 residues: CASSPTTDTQYF. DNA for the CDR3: TGTGCCAGCTCACCCACCACAGATACGCAGTATTTT.